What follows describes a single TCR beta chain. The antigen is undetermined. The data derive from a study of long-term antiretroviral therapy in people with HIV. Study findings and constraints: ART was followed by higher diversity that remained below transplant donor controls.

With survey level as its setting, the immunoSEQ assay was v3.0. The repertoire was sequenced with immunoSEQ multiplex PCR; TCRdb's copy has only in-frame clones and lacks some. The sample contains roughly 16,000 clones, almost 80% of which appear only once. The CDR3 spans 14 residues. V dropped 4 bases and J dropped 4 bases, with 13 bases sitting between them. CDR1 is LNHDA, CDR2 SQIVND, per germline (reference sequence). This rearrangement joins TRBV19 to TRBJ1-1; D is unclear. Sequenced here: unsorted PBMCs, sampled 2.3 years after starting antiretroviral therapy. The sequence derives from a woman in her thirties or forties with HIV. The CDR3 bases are TGTGCCAGTAGTACCCCCGGAGGGCTCACTGAAGCTTTCTTT. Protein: CASSTPGGLTEAFF.